These 4 T cell receptor beta chains were all obtained from the same sample, sequenced in a study of cytomegalovirus exposure and HLA in healthy donors. The PCR made use of 60 Vbeta and 13 Jbeta primers. The assay was immunoSEQ multiplex PCR, and TCRdb's table has in-frame clones only and misses some. The top ten clones hold about 4% of a sample with some 130,000 clones, about three quarters of them seen once. The source material was PBMCs. These receptors were collected from a male donor in good health and CMV-seronegative.

The sample holds a few counts of this clone. The chain combines TRBV19 with TRBJ2-7; 13 nucleotides line up with TRBD2. Germline V gives CDR1 LNHDA, CDR2 SQIVND (reference sequence). V dropped 4 bases and J dropped 4; count of bases not matched to a gene: 1. The CDR3 totals 14 residues. In DNA form, the CDR3 reads TGTGCCAGTAGTAGGACTAGCGGGAGTTACGAGCAGTACTTC. Translating gives CASSRTSGSYEQYF. Filled out from reference TRBV19 and TRBJ2-7, the complete variable domain reads DGGITQSPKYLFRKEGQNVTLSCEQNLNHDAMYWYRQDPGQGLRLIYYSQIVNDFQKGDIAEGYSVSREKKESFPLTVTSAQKNPTAFYLCASSRTSGSYEQYFGPGTRLTVT.

The chain employs TRBV19 and TRBJ2-1, with 12 positions matching TRBD2. J gave up 8 bases and V 5 bases, and 13 bases lay outside the gene matches. The germline CDR1 and CDR2 sequences are LNHDA and SQIVND (reference sequence). The CDR3 is made up of 17 amino acids. In nucleotides, the CDR3 is TGTGCCAGTAGTTTCACCAGGCTAGCGGGAGGGCTGGATGAGCAGTTCTTC. Its translation: CASSFTRLAGGLDEQFF.

A single count supports this clone. The rearrangement links TRBV19 to TRBJ2-4; maybe TRBD1 (5 bases). The V gene lost 5 bases and the J gene lost 0 bases, with 17 bases spanning the gap. There are 17 residues in the CDR3. Per germline, CDR1 LNHDA and CDR2 SQIVND (reference sequence). The chain's CDR3 is CASSGVGVILAKNIQYF. Written as DNA, the CDR3 is TGTGCCAGTAGTGGGGTAGGGGTGATCTTAGCCAAAAACATTCAGTACTTC.

The CDR3 nucleotides are TGCGCCAGCAGCCAAGACAGGGGGGTTCCAGATACGCAGTATTTT. Protein sequence: CASSQDRGVPDTQYF. J is TRBJ2-3 and V is TRBV4-1; the D gene is possibly TRBD1 (7 bases). CDR1 is MGHRA and CDR2 is YSYEKL in the germline V gene. V lost 0 bases and J 4 bases, leaving 11 bases between the germline ends. The length of the CDR3 is 15 residues.